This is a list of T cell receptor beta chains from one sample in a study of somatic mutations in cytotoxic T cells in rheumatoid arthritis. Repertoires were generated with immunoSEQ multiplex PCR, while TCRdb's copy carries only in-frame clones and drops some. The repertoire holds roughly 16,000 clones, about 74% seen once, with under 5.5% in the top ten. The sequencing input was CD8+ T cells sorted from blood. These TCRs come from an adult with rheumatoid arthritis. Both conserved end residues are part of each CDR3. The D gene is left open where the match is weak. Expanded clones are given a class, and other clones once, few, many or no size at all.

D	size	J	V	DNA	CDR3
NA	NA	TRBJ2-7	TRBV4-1	TGCGCCAGCAGCCAGTTCGGGGCACTCGACGAGCAGTACTTC	CASSQFGALDEQYF
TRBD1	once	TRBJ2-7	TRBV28	TGTGCCAGCAGGAAGCCTAACATTGTGGGGACAGGGGGCTTTTACGAGCAGTACTTC	CASRKPNIVGTGGFYEQYF
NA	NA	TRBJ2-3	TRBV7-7	TGTGCCAGCAGCTTAGTAGGGACCACAGATACGCAGTATTTT	CASSLVGTTDTQYF
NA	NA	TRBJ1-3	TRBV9	TGTGCCAGCAGCGCCGGGACGGCTGGTACGGGAAGCACCATATATTTT	CASSAGTAGTGSTIYF
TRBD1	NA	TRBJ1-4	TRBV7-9	TGTGCCAGCCTGGGGACAGTCGACTTGAGGGGTGGTAATGAAAAACTGTTTTTT	CASLGTVDLRGGNEKLFF
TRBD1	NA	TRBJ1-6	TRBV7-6	TGTGCCAGCAGCTTAAGAGGAGGGGGACAGGGCCACGATAATTCACCCCTCCACTTT	CASSLRGGGQGHDNSPLHF
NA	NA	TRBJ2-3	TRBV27	TGTGCCAGCGGTGGGCCAACCATAAATAGCACAGATACGCAGTATTTT	CASGGPTINSTDTQYF
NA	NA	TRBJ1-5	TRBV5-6	TGTGCCAGCAGCTTAGGAGGGGGGATCAATCAGCCCCAGCATTTT	CASSLGGGINQPQHF
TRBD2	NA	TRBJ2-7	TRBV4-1	TGCGCCAGCAGTATTTGGACTAGCGGGTCCTACGAGCAGTACTTC	CASSIWTSGSYEQYF
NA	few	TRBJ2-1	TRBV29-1	TGCAGCTCTGTCCGGACAGAGCAGTTCTTC	CSSVRTEQFF
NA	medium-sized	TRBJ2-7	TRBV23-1	TGCGCCAGCAGTCAGGGAGGACAGGAAGAGGGCGAGCAGTACTTC	CASSQGGQEEGEQYF
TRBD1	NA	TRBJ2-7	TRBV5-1	TGCGCCAGCCGAACACGGACAGGGACCTACGAGCAGTACTTC	CASRTRTGTYEQYF
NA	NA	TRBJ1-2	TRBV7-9	TGTGCCAGCAGCTTAAGCCGTTATGGCTACACCTTC	CASSLSRYGYTF
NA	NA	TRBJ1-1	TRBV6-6	TGTGCCAGCAGTTTAAGGGGGTACACTGAAGCTTTCTTT	CASSLRGYTEAFF
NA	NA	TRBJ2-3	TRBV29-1	TGCAGCGTTGCAGATCCAGGGGCAGATACGCAGTATTTT	CSVADPGADTQYF
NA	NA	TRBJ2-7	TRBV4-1	TGCGCCAGCAGCCCTCCTTATGGGGCCAACGAGCAGTACTTC	CASSPPYGANEQYF
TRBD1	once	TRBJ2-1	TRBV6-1	TGTGCCAGCGTAAGGACAGGGGCTAGCAATGAGCAGTTCTTC	CASVRTGASNEQFF
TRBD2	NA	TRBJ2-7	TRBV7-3	TGTGCCAGCAGCTACAGCGGGGGGTCCTACGAGCAGTACTTC	CASSYSGGSYEQYF
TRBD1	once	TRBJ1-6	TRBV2	TGTGCCAGCAGCGGGACAGGGAGTTCACCCCTCCACTTT	CASSGTGSSPLHF
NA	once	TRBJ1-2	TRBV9	TGTGCCAGCAGCGTAGAGGCAACACCAGCTCAAAACTATGGCTACACCTTC	CASSVEATPAQNYGYTF
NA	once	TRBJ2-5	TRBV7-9	TGTGCCAGCAGCTTATGGGCCCAAGAGACCCAGTACTTC	CASSLWAQETQYF
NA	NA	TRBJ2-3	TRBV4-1	TGCGCCAGCAGCCAAGAGGGGGGAGGAACTGATACGCAGTATTTT	CASSQEGGGTDTQYF
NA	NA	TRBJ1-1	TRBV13	TGTGCCAGCGGTGAGTGGGGGGGCGCGGTCACTGAAGCTTTCTTT	CASGEWGGAVTEAFF
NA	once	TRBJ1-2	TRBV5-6	TGTGCCACCCGCCCGACAATCCGGGACCGGGCTAACTATGGCTACACCTTC	CATRPTIRDRANYGYTF
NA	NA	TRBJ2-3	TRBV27	TGTGCCAGCAGTTTTGGAGGCTTAGATACGCAGTATTTT	CASSFGGLDTQYF
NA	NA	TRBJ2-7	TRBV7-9	TGTGCCAGCAGCTTAGGTCGGGACGAGCAGTACTTC	CASSLGRDEQYF
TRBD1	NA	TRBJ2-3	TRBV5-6	TGTGCCAGCAGCTACGGGACAGGGGTAACAGATACGCAGTATTTT	CASSYGTGVTDTQYF
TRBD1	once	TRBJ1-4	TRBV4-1	TGCGCCAGCAGCGGAATAATAACCGGGACAGGACATGAAAAACTGTTTTTT	CASSGIITGTGHEKLFF
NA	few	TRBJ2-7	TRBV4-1	TGCGCCAGCAGCCAAGGAGGGCCGGGAGAAAACACCGGTCTTGAGCAGTACTTC	CASSQGGPGENTGLEQYF
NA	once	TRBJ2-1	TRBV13	TGTGCCAGCAGCTTAGGTCGGGCTGGGCACAATGAGCAGTTCTTC	CASSLGRAGHNEQFF
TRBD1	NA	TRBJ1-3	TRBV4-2	TGTGCCAGCAGCCAAGGGCCGGGGGACAGGGGAGACACCATATATTTT	CASSQGPGDRGDTIYF
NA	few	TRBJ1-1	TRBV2	TGTGCCAGCAGTGAACTACAATACGAAGCTTTCTTT	CASSELQYEAFF
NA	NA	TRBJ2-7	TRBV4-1	TGCGCCAGCAGCCAAGTGGACACGACCTACGAGCAGTACTTC	CASSQVDTTYEQYF
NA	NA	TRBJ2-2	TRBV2	TGTGCCAAGGGGGGTTCGGTCACCGGGGAGCTGTTTTTT	CAKGGSVTGELFF
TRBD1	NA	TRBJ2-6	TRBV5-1	TGCGCCAGCGGCCGGGGACAGGGAGCCTCTGGGGCCAACGTCCTGACTTTC	CASGRGQGASGANVLTF
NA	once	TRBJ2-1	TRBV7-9	TGTGCCAGCAGCTTCCCTGGGAGCGGCGATGAGCAGTTCTTC	CASSFPGSGDEQFF
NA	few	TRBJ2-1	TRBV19	TGTGCCAGTAGTTGGCGGGGAGCCTCCTACAATGAGCAGTTCTTC	CASSWRGASYNEQFF
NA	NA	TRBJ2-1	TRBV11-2	TGTGCCAGCAGCTTAAGTTCGGGTTCCTACAATGAGCAGTTCTTC	CASSLSSGSYNEQFF
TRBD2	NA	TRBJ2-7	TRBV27	TGTGCCAGCACGGGGGGGCTCTACGAGCAGTACTTC	CASTGGLYEQYF
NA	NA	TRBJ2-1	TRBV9	TGTGCCAGCGGGGGGAATGAGCAGTTCTTC	CASGGNEQFF
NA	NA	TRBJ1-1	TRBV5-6	TGTGCCAGCAGCTTGGGGGACGATGAAGCTTTCTTT	CASSLGDDEAFF
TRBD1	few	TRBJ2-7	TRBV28	TGTGCCAGCAGTTTGGGACAGGGTTGGCACGAGCAGTACTTC	CASSLGQGWHEQYF
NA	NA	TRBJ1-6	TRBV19	TGTGCCAGTAGTACCCCCCGGGAATCATCACCCCTCCACTTT	CASSTPRESSPLHF
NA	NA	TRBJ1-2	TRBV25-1	TGTGCCAGCAGTGGGGACGAAGTGGGGTATGGCTACACCTTC	CASSGDEVGYGYTF
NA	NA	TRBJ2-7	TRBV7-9	TGTGCCAGCAGCCTCTTGTACTCCTACGAGCAGTACTTC	CASSLLYSYEQYF
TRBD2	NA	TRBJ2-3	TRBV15	TGTGCCACCAGCAGAGGGACTAGAAATGGTACGCAGTATTTT	CATSRGTRNGTQYF
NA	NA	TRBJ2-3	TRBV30	TGTGCCTGGAGTGTCCTAGGGTTGGAGGCAGATACGCAGTATTTT	CAWSVLGLEADTQYF
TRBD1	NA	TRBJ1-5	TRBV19	TGTGCCAGTAGTCCCTGGACAGGGGAGCCCCAGCATTTT	CASSPWTGEPQHF
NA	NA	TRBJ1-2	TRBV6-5	TGTGCCAGCAGTTACGGGCGACAGGCCTTAGGGGGCTACACCTTC	CASSYGRQALGGYTF
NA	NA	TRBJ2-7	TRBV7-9	TGTGCCAGCACCAAAGAATCACACTTCTACGAGCAGTACTTC	CASTKESHFYEQYF
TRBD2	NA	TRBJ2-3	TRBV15	TGTGCCACCAACGGGGGGGTGATTACAGATACGCAGTATTTT	CATNGGVITDTQYF
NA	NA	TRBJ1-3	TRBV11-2	TGTGCCAGCAGCTTAGATCACCCCTCTGGAAACACCATATATTTT	CASSLDHPSGNTIYF
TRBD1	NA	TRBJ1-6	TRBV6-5	TGTGCCAGCAGTTACGGACAGGGGGTTAATTCACCCCTCCACTTT	CASSYGQGVNSPLHF
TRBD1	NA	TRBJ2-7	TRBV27	TGTGCCGCCGCCCCAGGGGGCATAAAGAACGAGCAGTACTTC	CAAAPGGIKNEQYF
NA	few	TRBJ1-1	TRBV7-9	TGTGCCAGCAGCTTTTTTGAGGAAAAGCCAGCTTTCTTT	CASSFFEEKPAFF
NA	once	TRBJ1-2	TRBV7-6	TGTGCCAGCAGTGGGAACGGGGGGCCATCAGCTAACTATGGCTACACCTTC	CASSGNGGPSANYGYTF
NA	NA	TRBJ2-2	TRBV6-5	TGTGCCAGCAGTTACGTCACCGGGGAGCTGTTTTTT	CASSYVTGELFF